This T cell receptor (beta chain) came from a study of T cell responses to AZD1222 COVID-19 vaccine. Study in general: Whether given at about 4 or about 12 weeks, second doses were pooled.

Study observations and caveats: Repertoires were sampled only after the peak T cell response. Spike regions recognized by vaccine-associated CD4 TCRs spanned the protein, led by 160-218 and 743-854. Recipients of two AZD1222 doses showed rising Spike-specific TCR breadth and depth.

Regarding this clone: What it binds is not known.

Data came from immunoSEQ multiplex PCR; TCRdb stores just in-frame clones and leaves some out. The sample holds 90,000 to 150,000 clones; around 87% are singletons and the top ten take 1% to 1.5%. The clonotype comes from an adult in good health. The sample consisted of peripheral blood, taken on day 0 of AZD1222 vaccination.

CDR3 sequence: CASSEPPGREQYF. In DNA form, the CDR3 reads TGTGCCAGCAGTGAACCCCCGGGGAGGGAGCAGTACTTC. V is TRBV6-1 and J is TRBJ2-7, with TRBD2 as a possible D gene (6 bases). The CDR3 totals 13 residues. Germline V CDR1 and CDR2: MNHNS, SASEGT. Trimming left V 2 bases short and J 7 bases short, with 12 bases between.